This T cell receptor (beta chain) comes out of a study of cytotoxic CD8 clonotypes in ibrutinib-treated CLL. Study details: Among the patients, over 9 presented as relapsed/refractory and about 15 as treatment-naive; 17 showed unmutated IGHV.

TCRdb keeps only in-frame clones here, not all; method: immunoSEQ multiplex PCR. The table lists over 200,000 clones, nearly 80% of them singletons. General study points: Baseline clonality was higher than in age-matched healthy donors and moved in step with circulating CD8+ T-cell counts.

On this clone: Its antigen is undetermined.

V lost 3 bases and J lost 7, with 6 bases in between. CDR3 size: 11 residues. In germline, CDR1 is LNHDA, CDR2 SQIVND (reference sequence). Sequences were derived from PBMCs, sampled after 12 months of ibrutinib treatment. V and J are TRBV19 and TRBJ1-1; D is undetermined. This TCR was sampled from a human donor with chronic lymphocytic leukemia. CDR3 coding DNA: TGTGCCAGTAGTATGACCTTTGAAGCTTTCTTT. It specifies CASSMTFEAFF.